This T cell receptor (beta chain) was retrieved from a study of neurological immune-mediated disorders. Across the study: Multiple sclerosis patients numbered about 35, with approximately 31 relapsing-remitting and 3 secondary progressive.

Unsorted libraries were prepared from 2 million PBMCs held at -80 C. TCRdb recomputed calls from the 5' RACE reads with MiXCR, one row per CDR3 protein. The data show around 70,000 distinct CDR3 sequences, with 2.5% to 3.5% seen just once and about 5.5% held by the top ten. Trimming took 2 bases from V and 5 from J; bases not matched to a gene: 4. CDR3 size: 15 residues. Germline values: CDR1 DFQATT, CDR2 SNEGSKA (reference sequence). There are many counts of this clonotype. This TCR came from a woman aged 45-65 years with multiple sclerosis. This chain uses TRBV20-1 with TRBJ2-1, with 12 bases that match TRBD2. The sequenced sample consisted of PBMCs. CDR3 in DNA: TGCAGTGCTAGATCTACTAGCGGGGGGAACAATGAGCAGTTCTTC. It encodes CSARSTSGGNNEQFF.